These 17 T cell receptor beta chains were sequenced from one sample in a study of blood T cell repertoires in COVID-19. Profiled with immunoSEQ multiplex PCR; TCRdb holds only in-frame clones, not every one. There are 130,000 to 150,000 clones in the sample; more than 65% occur only once, and approximately 14% lies in the top ten. Sequenced input: peripheral blood. Every receptor here comes from a man older than 75 with acute or convalescent COVID-19.

This clone turned up a few times. This chain connects TRBV5-1 to TRBJ1-3; 7 bases line up with TRBD1. The V gene's germline CDR1 is SGHRS and CDR2 YFSETQ. This CDR3 has 16 amino acids. Unmatched junction bases numbered 7, after V lost 0 bases and J lost 4 bases. The CDR3 reads CASSLEPQGLGNTIYF. CDR3 nucleotides: TGCGCCAGCAGCTTGGAACCACAGGGGTTAGGAAACACCATATATTTT.

For the CDR3, the DNA is TGTGCCAGCAGCATCCGGACTGAATTCTCCTACGAGCAGTACTTC. Its translation: CASSIRTEFSYEQYF. The chain combines TRBV11-2 with TRBJ2-7; D might be TRBD2 (5 bases). Germline loops: CDR1 SGHAT, CDR2 FQNNGV. The germline V and J ends were trimmed by 5 bases and 0 bases, with 14 bases remaining between them. This CDR3 has 15 residues.

The chain is built from TRBV5-4 and TRBJ2-3, with D perhaps matching TRBD2 (5 bases). Germline loops: CDR1 SGHNT, CDR2 YYREEE (reference sequence). The CDR3 covers 15 residues. Trimming took 4 bases from V and 0 from J, leaving 12 bases between them. The CDR3 DNA reads as TGTGCCAGCAGCGCCGCGGGTACCAGCACAGATACGCAGTATTTT. Protein product: CASSAAGTSTDTQYF.

The chain uses TRBV7-9 and TRBJ1-4; 7 bases align to TRBD1. The CDR3 loop spans 16 amino acids. Germline values: CDR1 SEHNR, CDR2 FQNEAQ (reference sequence). The V segment lost 5 bases and the J segment 0 bases; nucleotides outside the gene matches: 6. CDR3 nucleotide sequence: TGTGCCAGCAGCCCGGGACAGCGCGCAACTAATGAAAAACTGTTTTTT. Translation: CASSPGQRATNEKLFF.

The table lists this clone with a count of one. The chain uses TRBV4-2 and TRBJ2-1; D possibly corresponds to TRBD2 (5 bases). Germline V gene sequence: CDR1 LGHNA, CDR2 YNFKEQ. Trimming stripped 0 bases from V and 0 bases from J, with 15 bases between. This CDR3 has 18 amino acids. Here the CDR3 reads CASSQDQSLGSSYNEQFF. The DNA for the CDR3 is TGTGCCAGCAGCCAAGACCAAAGTCTAGGGAGCTCCTACAATGAGCAGTTCTTC.

This clone was observed a single time. V gene TRBV2 combines with J gene TRBJ1-4, with TRBD1 identical over 8 bases. Per germline, CDR1 SNHLY and CDR2 FYNNEI. The CDR3 loop spans 15 amino acids. After removal of 2 bases from V and 10 bases from J, the junction contained 9 bases not matched to a gene. The DNA of the CDR3 is TGTGCCAGCAGTGAACCGGGACAGGTCGAGGTAAAACTGTTTTTT. It yields the protein CASSEPGQVEVKLFF. Full variable domain (outside the CDR3, taken from reference TRBV2 and TRBJ1-4): EPEVTQTPSHQVTQMGQEVILRCVPISNHLYFYWYRQILGQKVEFLVSFYNNEISEKSEIFDDQFSVERPDGSNFTLKIRSTKLEDSAMYFCASSEPGQVEVKLFFGSGTQLSVL.

This clone has only one observation. This rearrangement joins TRBV6-6 to TRBJ2-5; 10 bases align to TRBD1. Germline loops: CDR1 MNHNY, CDR2 SVGAGI (reference sequence). This CDR3 is built from 16 residues. V lost 5 bases and J lost 2; bases outside the gene matches: 8. The CDR3 DNA reads TGTGCCAGCAGTCAGGGACAGGGGAAGGGACAAGAGACCCAGTACTTC. Protein: CASSQGQGKGQETQYF.

The J gene is TRBJ1-4, the V gene TRBV30, with a weak D call TRBD1 (5 bases). With 0 bases removed from V and 8 bases from J, the gap between germline ends came to 19 bases. The CDR3 spans 16 residues. Germline V gives CDR1 GTSNPN, CDR2 SVGIG (reference sequence). Here the CDR3 reads CAWSVIGAGGKEKLFF. The CDR3 bases are TGTGCCTGGAGTGTAATCGGCGCCGGGGGGAAAGAAAAACTGTTTTTT.

This clone was seen only a few times. The V and J genes are TRBV4-3 and TRBJ1-2, with D perhaps TRBD1 (5 bases). Trimming removed 4 bases from V and 5 bases from J, with 17 bases in between. The CDR3 has 15 amino acids. Looked up from germline, CDR1 is LGHNA and CDR2 is YSLEER. The CDR3 here is CASSPDGGGRYGYTF. CDR3 sequence (DNA): TGCGCCAGCAGCCCCGACGGGGGGGGGAGGTATGGCTACACCTTC.

This sequence joins TRBV6-2 or TRBV6-3 and TRBJ2-1, with 9 nucleotides matching TRBD2. Germline CDR1 MNHEY, CDR2 SVGEGT. V lost 5 bases to trimming and J lost 5 bases; unmatched junction nucleotides: 10. The CDR3 is made up of 16 amino acids. CDR3 bases: TGTGCCAGCAGTGGCGGATTAGCGGGGGTTAACAATGAGCAGTTCTTC. It codes for CASSGGLAGVNNEQFF.

The CDR3 is CASSSSTGGRGETQYF. Written as DNA, the CDR3 is TGTGCCAGCAGCTCCTCGACAGGGGGCCGTGGGGAGACCCAGTACTTC. This chain links TRBV5-5 with TRBJ2-5, with TRBD1 identical over 10 bases. This CDR3 contains 16 residues. Per the germline V gene, CDR1 is SGHKS and CDR2 is YYEKEE (reference sequence). V shed 3 bases and J 5 bases; nucleotides not matched to a gene: 10. The entire variable domain, with the rest obtained from reference TRBV5-5 and TRBJ2-5, is as follows: DAGVTQSPTHLIKTRGQQVTLRCSPISGHKSVSWYQQVLGQGPQFIFQYYEKEERGRGNFPDRFSARQFPNYSSELNVNALLLGDSALYLCASSSSTGGRGETQYFGPGTRLLVL.

The chain recombines TRBV2 with TRBJ2-6; 9 bases match TRBD2. The V and J ends lost 4 bases and 9 bases, in that order; junction bases with no gene match: 4. This CDR3 region has 14 residues. Germline V gene sequence: CDR1 SNHLY, CDR2 FYNNEI. The CDR3 bases are TGTGCCAGCAGTGTAAGCGGGGGGCGCAACGTCCTGACTTTC. Its translation: CASSVSGGRNVLTF.

The chain uses TRBV29-1 and TRBJ2-1, with 8 bases aligning to TRBD1. The V segment lost 4 bases and the J segment 5 bases; nucleotides outside the gene matches: 10. CDR1 is SQVTM and CDR2 is ANQGSEA in the germline V gene. The CDR3 runs to 15 residues. DNA for the CDR3: TGCAGCGTTGGAAGGACAGGGAGGATGAACAATGAGCAGTTCTTC. Protein: CSVGRTGRMNNEQFF.

The chain recombines TRBV9 with TRBJ2-7; TRBD2 matches 15 bases. The germline CDR1 and CDR2 sequences are SGDLS and YYNGEE. The V and J ends lost 4 bases and 0 bases, in that order; junction bases with no gene match: 8. The CDR3 is made up of 18 amino acids. CDR3 coding DNA: TGTGCCAGCAGCTCTGGACTAGCGGGGGGGTTTCTCTCCTACGAGCAGTACTTC. This codes for CASSSGLAGGFLSYEQYF. Full variable domain (outside the CDR3, taken from reference TRBV9 and TRBJ2-7): DSGVTQTPKHLITATGQRVTLRCSPRSGDLSVYWYQQSLDQGLQFLIQYYNGEERAKGNILERFSAQQFPDLHSELNLSSLELGDSALYFCASSSGLAGGFLSYEQYFGPGTRLTVT.

The gene calls are TRBV13 and TRBJ1-2, with a tentative D call TRBD1 (5 bases). Trimming took 5 bases from V and 4 from J, leaving 11 bases between them. CDR1 is PRHDT, CDR2 FYEKMQ, per germline (reference sequence). The CDR3 runs to 13 residues. The CDR3: CASSAQEIYGYTF. The DNA of the CDR3 is TGTGCCAGCAGCGCACAGGAGATCTATGGCTACACCTTC.

The chain employs TRBV7-2 and TRBJ1-1; 7 nucleotides align to TRBD1. Germline assignment: CDR1 SGHTA and CDR2 FQGNSA. Trimming removed 5 bases from V and 1 base from J; junction bases left unmatched: 7. This CDR3 spans 15 amino acids. The CDR3 bases are TGTGCCAGCAGCCCTCGGGACAGACCGAACACTGAAGCTTTCTTT. Its protein product is CASSPRDRPNTEAFF.

This clone was counted once. The rearrangement links TRBV5-6 to TRBJ1-4, with D possibly matching TRBD1 (5 bases). V lost 4 bases and J 5 bases, leaving 18 bases between the germline ends. CDR1 and CDR2 from the germline V gene are SGHDT and YYEEEE. The CDR3 is made up of 16 amino acids. The CDR3 DNA reads TGTGCCAGCAGCCCCCCGACCGGGACTCTGAATGAAAAACTGTTTTTT. This encodes CASSPPTGTLNEKLFF. The full variable domain, its missing parts supplied by reference TRBV5-6 and TRBJ1-4, is DAGVTQSPTHLIKTRGQQVTLRCSPKSGHDTVSWYQQALGQGPQFIFQYYEEEERQRGNFPDRFSGHQFPNYSSELNVNALLLGDSALYLCASSPPTGTLNEKLFFGSGTQLSVL.